This record concerns one T cell receptor (beta chain) sequence. Its antigen is not identified. The entry originates in a study of shared clonotypes between healthy human individuals. Assay runs were performed at deep level. Profiling relied on immunoSEQ multiplex PCR, and the TCRdb table lists in-frame clones only, not all of them. Counted here are about 2.3 million clones, more than 80% occurring once; the ten biggest clones make up 0.39%. Whole-study results and caveats: Donor scarcity curtailed the genetic and exposure-history diversity represented herein. For sorted subsets, rarefaction showed incomplete sequencing despite large depth.

The clonotype comes from a man between 18 and 29 years old in good health. Some clones in this sample may be carry-over from other donors' samples. Source material: naive CD4+ T cells from PBMCs. The subset here: CD45RA+ positively selected.

The CDR3 sequence is CASSLGLAGPPSYEQYF. CDR3 nucleotides: TGTGCCAGCAGTTTGGGTCTGGCGGGACCCCCTTCCTACGAGCAGTACTTC. The chain carries TRBV28 and TRBJ2-7; a weak D match, TRBD2 (6 bases). Trimming stripped 3 bases from V and 1 base from J, with 19 bases between. Germline V gives CDR1 MDHEN, CDR2 SYDVKM. This CDR3 comprises 17 residues.